Shown below are 17 T cell receptor beta chains from a single sample sequenced in a study of blood T cell repertoires in COVID-19. Method: immunoSEQ multiplex PCR; TCRdb's copy keeps in-frame clones and lacks some. Seen here are about 190,000 clones, roughly nine tenths observed once, and the top ten hold roughly 6.7%. Sequences were obtained from peripheral blood. The receptor source for this set is a man aged 35 to 55 with acute or convalescent COVID-19.

In its sample, this clone was seen a few times. The rearrangement joins TRBV7-2 to TRBJ2-1; 13 bases align to TRBD2. The CDR3 extends over 19 amino acids. CDR1 is SGHTA and CDR2 is FQGNSA in the germline V gene. The V gene end was trimmed by 2 bases and the J gene end by 0 bases; junction bases not matched to a gene: 7. The CDR3 is CASSLKGTSGASSYNEQFF. CDR3 sequence (DNA): TGTGCCAGCAGCTTAAAAGGGACTAGCGGGGCGAGCTCCTACAATGAGCAGTTCTTC.

This rearrangement joins TRBV5-6 to TRBJ1-4; 7 nucleotides line up with TRBD1. V shed 4 bases and J 3 bases; nucleotides not matched to a gene: 3. Germline V gene sequence: CDR1 SGHDT, CDR2 YYEEEE. This CDR3 has 14 amino acids. CDR3 coding DNA: TGTGCCAGCAGCCGGGACAGCTCTAATGAAAAACTGTTTTTT. Translating gives CASSRDSSNEKLFF.

J is TRBJ2-3 and V is TRBV6-2 or TRBV6-3, with 8 bases aligning to TRBD1. The CDR3 has 16 amino acids. V shed 4 bases, J shed 2 bases, and the junction held 8 bases outside the gene matches. In germline, CDR1 is MNHEY, CDR2 SVGEGT. CDR3: CASSSPTGAYTDTQYF. The CDR3 DNA reads as TGTGCCAGCAGTTCTCCGACAGGGGCGTACACAGATACGCAGTATTTT.

The V gene is TRBV6-2 or TRBV6-3, the J gene TRBJ2-2; 13 bases match TRBD2. With 5 bases clipped from V and 0 bases from J, the junction kept 6 bases outside the gene matches. The CDR3 has 18 amino acids. The germline V gene has CDR1 MNHEY and CDR2 SVGEGT. The CDR3 DNA reads TGTGCCAGCAGTCGGACTAGCGGGGGTATCGCGAACACCGGGGAGCTGTTTTTT. Amino acid sequence: CASSRTSGGIANTGELFF.

This clone was recorded once. The gene calls are TRBV30 and TRBJ1-3; 8 bases match TRBD1. The germline V gene has CDR1 GTSNPN and CDR2 SVGIG (reference sequence). Trimming at V came to 2 bases and at J to 9 bases, leaving 12 bases not matched to a gene. The CDR3 consists of 15 residues. The CDR3 sequence: CAWSRGTGELGTIYF. The CDR3 nucleotides are TGTGCCTGGAGTCGGGGGACAGGTGAACTTGGCACCATATATTTT. Full variable domain (missing parts from reference TRBV30 and TRBJ1-3): SQTIHQWPATLVQPVGSPLSLECTVEGTSNPNLYWYRQAAGRGLQLLFYSVGIGQISSEVPQNLSASRPQDRQFILSSKKLLLSDSGFYLCAWSRGTGELGTIYFGEGSWLTVV.

The rearrangement links TRBV7-9 to TRBJ2-6, with TRBD2 as a possible D gene (5 bases). CDR1 and CDR2 from the germline V gene are SEHNR and FQNEAQ (reference sequence). This CDR3 has 19 amino acids. The ends were cut back, 0 bases at V and 0 bases at J, with 15 bases in the middle. The CDR3 DNA sequence: TGTGCCAGCAGCTTAGCGCGGAGAGGGCGAGCCTCTGGGGCCAACGTCCTGACTTTC. Translating gives CASSLARRGRASGANVLTF.

The chain joins TRBV3-1 (or the pseudogene TRBV3-2) to TRBJ1-1; D is undetermined. CDR1 is LGHDT, CDR2 YNNKEL, per germline (reference sequence). Trimming removed 0 bases at V and 1 base at J, with 6 bases between. The CDR3 runs 14 residues. The CDR3 is CASSQDWQNTEAFF. In DNA form, the CDR3 reads TGTGCCAGCAGCCAAGATTGGCAGAACACTGAAGCTTTCTTT.

This clone was seen once. V and J are TRBV7-2 and TRBJ1-1, with D perhaps TRBD1 (5 bases). This CDR3 has 14 amino acids. The germline V gene encodes CDR1 SGHTA and CDR2 FQGNSA. With 5 bases removed from V and 1 base from J, the gap between germline ends came to 11 bases. CDR3 in DNA: TGTGCCAGCAGCCATTCCGACAGGAACACTGAAGCTTTCTTT. Encoded protein: CASSHSDRNTEAFF.

The rearrangement joins TRBV9 to TRBJ2-3; D gene ambiguous. Trimming cost V 0 bases and J 0 bases, with 8 bases left between them. This CDR3 has 15 amino acids. Germline values: CDR1 SGDLS, CDR2 YYNGEE. The CDR3 nucleotides read TGTGCCAGCAGCGTAGGATGGCCCAGCACAGATACGCAGTATTTT. It yields the protein CASSVGWPSTDTQYF.

V usage is TRBV12-3 or TRBV12-4 and J usage is TRBJ1-1, with 8 bases matching TRBD1. The CDR3 is 13 amino acids. The V and J ends lost 1 base and 9 bases, in that order; junction bases with no gene match: 4. CDR3 loop: CASSLDTGGKAFF. The CDR3, as DNA: TGTGCCAGCAGTTTAGACACAGGGGGAAAAGCTTTCTTT.

V gene TRBV19 combines with J gene TRBJ1-2; TRBD1 matches 9 bases. Germline V gene data show CDR1 as LNHDA and CDR2 as SQIVND (reference sequence). J gave up 4 bases and V 4 bases, and 7 bases lay outside the gene matches. This CDR3 is built from 15 residues. The CDR3 nucleotides read TGTGCCAGTAGTACTGGACAGGGGTACAGCTATGGCTACACCTTC. Translating it yields CASSTGQGYSYGYTF.

The CDR3 reads CASSFRSGGRLNYGYTF. The CDR3 DNA follows: TGTGCCAGCAGCTTCCGTTCAGGGGGCAGACTTAACTATGGCTACACCTTC. The gene calls are TRBV11-3 and TRBJ1-2, with TRBD1 matching 8 bases. The V gene end was trimmed by 3 bases and the J gene end by 1 base; junction bases not matched to a gene: 10. Germline V gene lookup returns CDR1 SGHNT and CDR2 YENEEA. The CDR3 spans 17 residues.

The chain links TRBV7-2 to TRBJ1-2, with a tentative D call TRBD1 (5 bases). The CDR3 contains 14 residues. The germline gives CDR1 SGHTA, CDR2 FQGNSA. Trimming removed 2 bases at V and 2 bases at J, with 9 bases between. The DNA of the CDR3 is TGTGCCAGCAGCTTAAGAAGGGGAAACTATGGCTACACCTTC. Its translation: CASSLRRGNYGYTF.

The rearrangement joins TRBV6-5 to TRBJ1-4; a possible D gene is TRBD1 (5 bases). CDR1 is MNHEY and CDR2 is SVGAGI in the germline V gene. The CDR3 loop spans 15 amino acids. The ends were cut back, 6 bases at V and 0 bases at J, with 11 bases in the middle. The CDR3 DNA is TGTGCCAGCAGGAACACGGGGGCAACTAATGAAAAACTGTTTTTT. This gives the protein CASRNTGATNEKLFF.

CDR3 in DNA: TGTGCCAGCAGTGATACAGGTCGCTATGGCTACACCTTC. As protein: CASSDTGRYGYTF. The rearrangement joins TRBV6-1 to TRBJ1-2, with D tentatively TRBD1 (5 bases). The germline V and J ends were trimmed by 3 bases and 4 bases, with 9 bases remaining between them. The germline CDR1 and CDR2 sequences are MNHNS and SASEGT. The CDR3 length is 13 residues.

This chain connects TRBV9 to TRBJ2-2, with 10 bases identical to TRBD1. This CDR3 spans 18 amino acids. The trim removed 1 base at V and 4 bases at J, leaving 10 bases unmatched. CDR1 SGDLS and CDR2 YYNGEE come from the germline V gene. The chain's CDR3 is CASSVTVTGGAGTGELFF. CDR3 coding DNA: TGTGCCAGCAGCGTAACCGTGACAGGGGGCGCGGGCACCGGGGAGCTGTTTTTT. Filled out from reference TRBV9 and TRBJ2-2, the complete variable domain reads DSGVTQTPKHLITATGQRVTLRCSPRSGDLSVYWYQQSLDQGLQFLIQYYNGEERAKGNILERFSAQQFPDLHSELNLSSLELGDSALYFCASSVTVTGGAGTGELFFGEGSRLTVL.

The J gene is TRBJ1-6, the V gene TRBV12-3 or TRBV12-4; tentative D call: TRBD1 (5 bases). The CDR3 length is 12 residues. Trimming took 6 bases from V and 8 from J, leaving 8 bases between them. CDR3 region: CASRPRDSPLHF. CDR3 sequence (DNA): TGTGCCAGCAGACCCAGGGATTCACCCCTCCACTTT.